This TCR beta chain appears in the sequencing data of a study of metastatic and nonmetastatic thyroid tumors. This clone has at least ten counts. This CDR3 region has 15 residues. V shed 6 bases and J shed 3 bases, with 15 bases lying between them. Germline V gene sequence: CDR1 SNHLY, CDR2 FYNNEI. Every patient underwent thyroid surgery untreated. TCRdb re-called clones via MiXCR from the PCR reads. The table lists 75,000 to 95,000 clones, roughly 13% of them singletons. Specimen: blood. This chain links TRBV2 with TRBJ1-5; tentatively, D is TRBD1 (6 bases). This TCR derives from a female donor with papillary thyroid cancer or a benign thyroid nodule (not recorded which). Some clones in this sample may be carry-over from other donors' samples. Written as DNA, the CDR3 is TGTGCCAGCAGGGCAGGGGACTTGGTCAATCAGCCCCAGCATTTT. It codes for CASRAGDLVNQPQHF.